Each of the 30 T cell receptor beta chains below was sequenced from the same sample in a study of blood T cell repertoires in COVID-19. Using immunoSEQ multiplex PCR, the repertoire was profiled, and TCRdb retains in-frame clones only, with some absent. In the table there are about 320,000 clones, 85% of which are singletons. Sequencing used PBMCs or T cells enriched from blood (not recorded which). The receptors here all came from a woman aged 25 to 39 who had been exposed to COVID-19.

This clone occurred once. V and J are TRBV7-3 and TRBJ1-6, with D perhaps matching TRBD1 (6 bases). CDR1 and CDR2 from the germline V gene are SGHTA and FQGTGA. This CDR3 spans 16 amino acids. Trimming took 5 bases from V and 5 from J, leaving 16 bases between them. The CDR3 DNA sequence: TGTGCCAGCAGCGCCCGGGGAGGGGGAAATAATTCACCCCTCCACTTT. Protein product: CASSARGGGNNSPLHF.

This rearrangement joins TRBV11-2 to TRBJ2-1; a possible D gene is TRBD1 (6 bases). Germline V gene data show CDR1 as SGHAT and CDR2 as FQNNGV. The CDR3 runs to 14 residues. Trimming took off 1 base at V and 4 bases at J, with 8 bases between the two ends. The CDR3 sequence: CASSLGGPYNEQFF. The CDR3 DNA sequence: TGTGCCAGCAGCTTAGGGGGGCCATACAATGAGCAGTTCTTC.

The rearrangement links TRBV6-2 or TRBV6-3 to TRBJ2-7; 10 nucleotides match TRBD1. V was clipped by 5 bases and J by 6 bases; unmatched bases: 7. CDR3 length: 14 amino acids. The germline V gene has CDR1 MNHEY and CDR2 SVGEGT. The CDR3 reads CASSTGTGVGEQYF. Written as DNA, the CDR3 is TGTGCCAGCAGTACCGGGACAGGGGTAGGCGAGCAGTACTTC.

V usage is TRBV5-5 and J usage is TRBJ1-2; a weak D match, TRBD1 (5 bases). The germline V and J ends were trimmed by 0 bases and 4 bases, with 7 bases remaining between them. This CDR3 contains 13 residues. CDR1 and CDR2 from the germline V gene are SGHKS and YYEKEE (reference sequence). The CDR3 loop is CASSLDRSYGYTF. The CDR3 nucleotides read TGTGCCAGCAGCTTGGACAGGAGCTATGGCTACACCTTC.

The chain employs TRBV27 and TRBJ1-2, with D maybe TRBD1 (5 bases). The V and J ends lost 3 bases and 5 bases respectively, with 16 bases between them. This CDR3 has 15 amino acids. Germline loops: CDR1 MNHEY, CDR2 SMNVEV (reference sequence). This chain's CDR3 is CASSFGGRALYGYTF. CDR3 coding DNA: TGTGCCAGCAGTTTCGGGGGGAGGGCCTTATATGGCTACACCTTC.

The chain couples TRBV14 to TRBJ1-6; TRBD1 matches 7 bases. V dropped 4 bases and J dropped 4; count of bases not matched to a gene: 4. This CDR3 spans 15 amino acids. Looked up from germline, CDR1 is SGHDN and CDR2 is FVKESK. DNA of the CDR3: TGTGCCAGCAGCCCACCGGGACAGTATAATTCACCCCTCCACTTT. Amino acids: CASSPPGQYNSPLHF.

With regard to this clone: Other DNA sequences within the sample encode an identical CDR3. The J gene is TRBJ2-5, the V gene TRBV24-1, with 7 bases matching TRBD2. V was pared by 4 bases and J by 5 bases, with 9 bases of the junction left unmatched. Germline V gene sequence: CDR1 KGHDR, CDR2 SFDVKD. This CDR3 has 15 residues. Here the CDR3 reads CATSDPGGSGETQYF. The CDR3 DNA reads TGTGCCACCAGTGACCCGGGGGGTTCTGGGGAGACCCAGTACTTC.

This chain links TRBV14 with TRBJ2-1; 11 bases agree with TRBD1. The CDR3 runs to 16 residues. V trimming: 4 bases; J trimming: 6 bases; junction bases outside the gene matches: 8. CDR1 SGHDN and CDR2 FVKESK come from the germline V gene. This CDR3 reads CASSRATGTGGNEQFF. The CDR3 DNA reads as TGTGCCAGCAGCCGAGCAACCGGGACAGGGGGCAATGAGCAGTTCTTC.

V gene TRBV5-4 combines with J gene TRBJ1-5; D remains unclear. V dropped 0 bases and J dropped 5 bases, with 6 bases sitting between them. Germline CDR1 SGHNT, CDR2 YYREEE (reference sequence). The CDR3 consists of 13 residues. This CDR3 reads CASSLGSDQPQHF. CDR3 coding DNA: TGTGCCAGCAGCTTGGGATCAGATCAGCCCCAGCATTTT.

The chain links TRBV7-9 to TRBJ2-3; 9 bases are a match to TRBD2. This CDR3 is built from 16 residues. Germline CDR1 SEHNR, CDR2 FQNEAQ (reference sequence). V lost 1 base, J lost 4 bases, and 6 bases stayed unmatched. In nucleotides, the CDR3 is TGTGCCAGCAGCTTAGTAAGCGGGGGGAGAGCAGATACGCAGTATTTT. Translating gives CASSLVSGGRADTQYF. Using reference TRBV7-9 and TRBJ2-3 for the parts outside the CDR3, the full variable domain is DTGVSQNPRHKITKRGQNVTFRCDPISEHNRLYWYRQTLGQGPEFLTYFQNEAQLEKSRLLSDRFSAERPKGSFSTLEIQRTEQGDSAMYLCASSLVSGGRADTQYFGPGTRLTVL.

The chain carries TRBV4-3 and TRBJ1-2; the D is unclear. Trimming shortened V by 0 bases and J by 8 bases, and 10 bases separated the two germline ends. This CDR3 has 13 amino acids. CDR1 is LGHNA, CDR2 YSLEER, per germline. The CDR3 nucleotides are TGCGCCAGCAGCCAAGAAATGACGAGGGGCTACACCTTC. This codes for CASSQEMTRGYTF.

The chain carries TRBV6-4 and TRBJ1-2, with 8 bases aligning to TRBD1. Germline CDR1 MRHNA, CDR2 SNTAGT. V lost 6 bases to trimming and J lost 8 bases; unmatched junction nucleotides: 5. The CDR3 runs 12 residues. CDR3 sequence reads: CASRDRGGGYTF. CDR3 nucleotide sequence: TGTGCCAGCAGAGACAGGGGAGGAGGCTACACCTTC.

The chain combines TRBV7-6 with TRBJ2-1; the D gene is possibly TRBD2 (5 bases). The CDR3 spans 13 residues. Trimming shortened V by 1 base and J by 10 bases, and 11 bases separated the two germline ends. Germline loops: CDR1 SGHVS, CDR2 FNYEAQ. The CDR3 coding sequence is TGTGCCAGCAGCTTAGTTTTCGGAGGCGAGCAGTTCTTC. Residues: CASSLVFGGEQFF.

The chain links TRBV10-3 to TRBJ2-1; maybe TRBD2 (6 bases). Deletions cut 5 bases from V and 10 bases from J, with 15 bases between. Germline V gene sequence: CDR1 ENHRY, CDR2 SYGVKD. The CDR3 extends over 13 amino acids. Here the CDR3 reads CAISPGEGGEQFF. The CDR3 region has the DNA TGTGCCATCAGTCCGGGAGAGGGAGGAGAGCAGTTCTTC.

The chain couples TRBV6-2 or TRBV6-3 to TRBJ2-5; 12 nucleotides agree with TRBD2. Germline values: CDR1 MNHEY, CDR2 SVGEGT. This CDR3 comprises 16 residues. With 9 bases clipped from V and 4 bases from J, the junction kept 12 bases outside the gene matches. The CDR3 nucleotides are TGTGCCAGTAGTACACATTCGGGACTAGCGGGAGAGACCCAGTACTTC. Amino acid sequence: CASSTHSGLAGETQYF.

As regards this clone: At one end the junction does not follow the germline gene, possibly because of a read error. The V call is TRBV6-5, the J call TRBJ2-7; 7 positions agree with TRBD1. Germline V CDR1 and CDR2: MNHEY, SVGAGI. The CDR3 is 12 amino acids. The CDR3 region is CASSSNPGQAVF. CDR3 nucleotides: TGTGCCAGCAGTTCGAACCCCGGACAGGCTGTGTTC.

This chain links TRBV10-3 with TRBJ2-1; TRBD2 matches 15 bases. The CDR3 has 15 amino acids. Germline assignment: CDR1 ENHRY and CDR2 SYGVKD. Losses at the gene ends were 10 bases for V and 5 bases for J; bases not matched to a gene: 6. The CDR3 here is CATRTSGGGHNEQFF. The CDR3 bases are TGTGCCACCCGGACTAGCGGGGGGGGACACAATGAGCAGTTCTTC.

The chain has TRBV3-1 (or the pseudogene TRBV3-2) and TRBJ2-5, with TRBD1 matching 9 bases. The CDR3 runs to 15 residues. The trim removed 4 bases at V and 4 bases at J, leaving 7 bases unmatched. CDR1 is LGHDT, CDR2 YNNKEL, per germline (reference sequence). The CDR3 sequence is CASSLPGTGRETQYF. CDR3 in DNA: TGTGCCAGCAGCCTTCCCGGGACAGGGAGAGAGACCCAGTACTTC.

This chain uses TRBV25-1 with TRBJ1-2; D possibly corresponds to TRBD1 (6 bases). V shed 3 bases and J shed 8 bases, with 22 bases lying between them. The CDR3 runs 16 residues. CDR1 is MGHDK, CDR2 SYGVNS, per germline. The CDR3 coding sequence is TGTGCCAGCAGTGATCGCAATAGACAGGAAGGAGGCGGCTACACCTTC. Encoded protein: CASSDRNRQEGGGYTF.

The chain combines TRBV27 with TRBJ2-1; 12 nucleotides agree with TRBD2. V was clipped by 0 bases and J by 5 bases; unmatched bases: 2. This CDR3 contains 16 residues. The germline CDR1 and CDR2 sequences are MNHEY and SMNVEV (reference sequence). The CDR3 region is CASSLSTSGSNNEQFF. The CDR3 DNA is TGTGCCAGCAGTTTATCGACTAGCGGGAGCAACAATGAGCAGTTCTTC.

The genes are TRBV5-1 and TRBJ2-3; the match to TRBD1 covers 7 bases. With V trimmed by 2 bases and J by 4 bases, 7 bases remained unmatched. CDR1 and CDR2 from the germline V gene are SGHRS and YFSETQ. The CDR3 loop spans 15 amino acids. The CDR3 reads CASSFGSQGADTQYF. The CDR3 nucleotides read TGCGCCAGCAGCTTCGGTAGCCAGGGGGCAGATACGCAGTATTTT.

This chain's CDR3 is CASSRELAGGRPQYF. In DNA, the CDR3 is TGCGCCAGCAGCCGGGAACTAGCGGGGGGGCGTCCCCAGTACTTC. The chain is built from TRBV5-1 and TRBJ2-5; TRBD2 agrees at 13 bases. V lost 4 bases and J lost 9; bases outside the gene matches: 9. This CDR3 contains 15 residues. Germline lookup yields CDR1 SGHRS and CDR2 YFSETQ.

The chain joins TRBV24-1 to TRBJ1-3; D is possibly TRBD1 (6 bases). The germline V gene encodes CDR1 KGHDR and CDR2 SFDVKD. V lost 3 bases, J lost 2 bases, and 13 bases lay in between. The CDR3 spans 16 residues. CDR3 residues: CATSDPAAGAGNTIYF. In DNA, the CDR3 is TGTGCCACCAGTGATCCGGCGGCAGGGGCTGGAAACACCATATATTTT.

This sequence joins TRBV27 and TRBJ1-3, with D hard to call. Germline lookup yields CDR1 MNHEY and CDR2 SMNVEV (reference sequence). There are 13 residues in the CDR3. Trimming cost V 6 bases and J 4 bases, with 10 bases left between them. This CDR3 reads CASSPRWGNTIYF. The CDR3 DNA follows: TGTGCCAGCAGCCCCAGGTGGGGAAACACCATATATTTT.

The chain links TRBV5-4 to TRBJ1-2; D gene unclear. The germline V gene encodes CDR1 SGHNT and CDR2 YYREEE (reference sequence). The CDR3 spans 14 residues. V was clipped by 2 bases and J by 5 bases, with 13 bases between them. The CDR3 DNA reads TGTGCCAGCAGCTTTGGGCAGAACACATATGGCTACACCTTC. Its translation is CASSFGQNTYGYTF.

The gene calls are TRBV27 and TRBJ1-2; tentatively, D is TRBD1 (5 bases). The CDR3 contains 16 residues. The V end lost 0 bases, the J end lost 0 bases, and 11 bases lay between the germline ends. Germline CDR1 is MNHEY and CDR2 is SMNVEV (reference sequence). This chain's CDR3 is CASSLSAGGANYGYTF. The CDR3 DNA follows: TGTGCCAGCAGTTTATCGGCGGGGGGGGCTAACTATGGCTACACCTTC.

V is TRBV10-3 and J is TRBJ1-5, with D perhaps matching TRBD1 (6 bases). Germline V gives CDR1 ENHRY, CDR2 SYGVKD. V lost 2 bases and J lost 7, with 9 bases in between. CDR3 length: 13 residues. DNA for the CDR3: TGTGCCATCAGTGAGGGGGACAAACAGCCCCAGCATTTT. Translated, it gives CAISEGDKQPQHF.

This clone was recorded only once. This rearrangement joins TRBV20-1 to TRBJ2-4; D uncertain. CDR1 is DFQATT and CDR2 is SNEGSKA in the germline V gene (reference sequence). This CDR3 has 14 residues. V was shortened by 3 bases and J by 3 bases, with 12 bases between the two germline ends. The CDR3 sequence: CSASVPTGKNIQYF. In DNA form, the CDR3 reads TGCAGTGCTAGTGTTCCCACCGGCAAAAACATTCAGTACTTC.

This chain connects TRBV25-1 to TRBJ2-7, with TRBD1 matching 9 bases. Germline loops: CDR1 MGHDK, CDR2 SYGVNS. The CDR3 is 15 residues long. J gave up 6 bases and V 1 base, and 7 bases lay outside the gene matches. The CDR3: CASSESVGTGSEQYF. The CDR3 DNA sequence: TGTGCCAGCAGTGAATCAGTCGGGACAGGGTCCGAGCAGTACTTC.

The chain employs TRBV29-1 and TRBJ1-2, with D hard to call. Germline assignment: CDR1 SQVTM and CDR2 ANQGSEA. Deletions cut 4 bases from V and 3 bases from J, with 9 bases between. This CDR3 region has 12 residues. The CDR3 sequence is CSVGNEDYGYTF. CDR3 coding DNA: TGCAGCGTTGGGAATGAGGACTATGGCTACACCTTC.